Described below is a single TCR beta chain sequence and its context. Its antigen is still unknown. Germline V gives CDR1 MNHNS, CDR2 SASEGT. This CDR3 contains 18 residues. The trim removed 1 base at V and 0 bases at J, leaving 8 bases unmatched. 60 Vbeta and 13 Jbeta primers were used in PCR. Repertoires were generated with immunoSEQ multiplex PCR, while TCRdb's copy carries only in-frame clones and drops some. This table has around 190,000 clones, around 80% appearing once. This sample stems from a study of cytomegalovirus exposure and HLA in healthy donors. Points from the study as a whole: In a later analysis, a missense DCLRE1C variant was linked to TCR beta V- and J-gene trimming. The investigators catalogued 150 or so TCR beta chains as cytomegalovirus-associated.

The source of this sequence is a man aged 35 to 55 in good health and CMV-seronegative. Sequencing used PBMCs. The chain joins TRBV6-1 to TRBJ2-3; 9 nucleotides align to TRBD1. The CDR3 is CASSEGRWGTGSTDTQYF. The CDR3 bases are TGTGCCAGCAGTGAAGGTCGGTGGGGGACAGGGAGCACAGATACGCAGTATTTT.